This TCR beta chain was retrieved from a study of cytomegalovirus exposure and HLA in healthy donors. The CDR3 has 15 residues. Between the trimmed V and J ends, which lost 2 bases and 0 bases, there was a span of 8 bases. Per germline, CDR1 MNHEY and CDR2 SVGAGI. A multiplex PCR was run with 60 Vbeta primers and 13 Jbeta primers. Profiling relied on immunoSEQ multiplex PCR, and the TCRdb table lists in-frame clones only, not all of them. The listing contains roughly 51,000 clones. Material for sequencing was PBMCs. This sequence joins TRBV6-5 and TRBJ2-1; D not certain. This sequence originates from a woman aged 40 to 50 in good health and CMV-seronegative. CDR3 sequence reads: CASSYDMSSYNEQFF. In nucleotides, the CDR3 is TGTGCCAGCAGTTACGACATGAGCTCCTACAATGAGCAGTTCTTC.